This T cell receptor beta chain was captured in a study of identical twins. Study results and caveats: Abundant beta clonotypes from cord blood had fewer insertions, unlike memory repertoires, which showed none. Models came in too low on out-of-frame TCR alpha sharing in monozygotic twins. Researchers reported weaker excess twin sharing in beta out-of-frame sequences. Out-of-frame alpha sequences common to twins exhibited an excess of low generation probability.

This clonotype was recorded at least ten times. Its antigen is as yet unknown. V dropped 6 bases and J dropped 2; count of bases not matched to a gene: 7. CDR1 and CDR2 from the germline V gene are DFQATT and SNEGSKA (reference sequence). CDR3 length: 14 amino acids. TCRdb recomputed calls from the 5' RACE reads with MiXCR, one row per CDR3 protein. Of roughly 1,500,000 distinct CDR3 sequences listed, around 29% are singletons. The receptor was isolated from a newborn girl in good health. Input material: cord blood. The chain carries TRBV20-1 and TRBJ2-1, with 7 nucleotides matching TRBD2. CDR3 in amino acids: CSAGRREAYNEQFF. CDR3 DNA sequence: TGCAGTGCCGGACGCCGGGAGGCCTACAATGAGCAGTTCTTC.